The present T cell receptor (beta chain) was sequenced within a study of blood T cells in healthy people across ages. Study outcomes and limitations: A roughly linear age-dependent decrease characterized TCR beta diversity per million T cells. Naive CD4+ cell counts and diversity both ran higher in long-lived than in aged donors.

This clonotype was observed a few times. Its antigen is currently unknown. The second PCR ran about 6 to 12 cycles with a sample-barcoded 5' primer and J-beta primers. A template-switch adaptor with 12 random nucleotides tagged each cDNA molecule. TCRdb recomputed calls from the 5' RACE reads with MiXCR, one row per CDR3 protein. The data hold a few hundred thousand distinct CDR3 sequences, with around 30% observed a single time. Researchers isolated at least 7 million PBMCs per sample. V lost 8 bases and J 9 bases, leaving 17 bases between the germline ends. In germline, CDR1 is MNHEY, CDR2 SMNVEV (reference sequence). The CDR3 runs 13 residues.

This TCR was sampled from a woman between 65 and 79 years old in good health. Sequenced: blood. The chain uses TRBV27 and TRBJ2-4; TRBD2 is a possible D gene (6 bases). The CDR3 is CASGSGPRSIQYF. The CDR3 nucleotides are TGTGCCAGCGGTAGCGGCCCGCGAAGCATTCAGTACTTC.